These T cell receptor beta chains were read from a single sample in a study of CD4 and CD8 cells across lung adenocarcinoma regions. A single record per CDR3 protein comes from TCRdb applying MiXCR to the PCR reads. The table shows over 1,500 distinct CDR3 sequences, with 61% occurring only once. The sequenced sample was CD4+ T cells from the margin of a lung tumor. These receptors all come from a female donor with lung adenocarcinoma. The CD4 and CD8 labels of this study may be unreliable. Both conserved end residues are part of each CDR3. A D gene is named only where the DNA matches it firmly. Clone size is stated in some rows and not others, as once, few, many or a class when expanded.

D	size	V	J	DNA	CDR3
-	-	TRBV6-1	TRBJ2-5	TGTACCAGCAGTGACCAGCAAGAGACCCAGTACTTC	CTSSDQQETQYF
-	-	TRBV25-1	TRBJ2-3	TGTGCCAGTGCCAGCGCCAAACCTGACCAAGAGACGCAGTACTTT	CASASAKPDQETQYF
-	-	TRBV20-1	TRBJ2-3	TGCAGTGCTAGACCTCCCACAGATACGCAGTATTTT	CSARPPTDTQYF
-	few	TRBV6-5	TRBJ2-1	TGTGCCAGCAGTTACTCGATTTCCTTGAGCTCCTACAATGAGCAGTTCTTC	CASSYSISLSSYNEQFF
-	-	TRBV6-1	TRBJ1-2	TGTGCCAGCAGTGAACTTGGACAGAGGGGCTACACCTTC	CASSELGQRGYTF
-	large	TRBV6-1	TRBJ1-5	TGTGCCAGCAGTGAGGCAGGGGGCAATCAGCCCCAGCATTTT	CASSEAGGNQPQHF
TRBD1	large	TRBV27	TRBJ2-2	TGTGCCAGCAGTACAGGGGGTCCCGGGGAGCTGTTTTTT	CASSTGGPGELFF
-	-	TRBV6-1	TRBJ2-7	TGTGCCAGCACACTTGACCGGGACGATAGCTCCTACGAGCAGTACTTC	CASTLDRDDSSYEQYF
-	-	TRBV6-1	TRBJ2-3	TGTGCCAGCAGCCGGGGGACCACAGATACGCAGTATTTT	CASSRGTTDTQYF
TRBD1	once	TRBV9	TRBJ2-5	TGTGCCAGCAGTCAAAGGGGGCAGGGAGTGGAGACCCAGTACTTC	CASSQRGQGVETQYF
TRBD1	medium-sized	TRBV27	TRBJ2-5	TGTGCCAGCAGTGGACAGGGGCAGGACGTGGAGACCCAGTACTTC	CASSGQGQDVETQYF